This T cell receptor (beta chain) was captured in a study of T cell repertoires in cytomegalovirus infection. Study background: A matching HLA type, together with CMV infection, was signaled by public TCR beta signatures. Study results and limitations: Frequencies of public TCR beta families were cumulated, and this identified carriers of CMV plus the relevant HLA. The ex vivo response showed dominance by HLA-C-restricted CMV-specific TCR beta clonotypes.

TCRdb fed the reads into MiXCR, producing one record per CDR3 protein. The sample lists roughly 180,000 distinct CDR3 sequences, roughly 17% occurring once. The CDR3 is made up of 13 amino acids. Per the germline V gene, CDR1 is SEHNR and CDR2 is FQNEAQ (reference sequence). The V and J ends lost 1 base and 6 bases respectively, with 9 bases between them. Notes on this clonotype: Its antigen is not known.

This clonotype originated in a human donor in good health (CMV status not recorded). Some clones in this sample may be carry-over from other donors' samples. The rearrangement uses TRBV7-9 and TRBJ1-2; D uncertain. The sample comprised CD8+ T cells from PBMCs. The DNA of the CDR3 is TGTGCCAGCAGCTTAGGTGCTGAGGATGGCTACACCTTC. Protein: CASSLGAEDGYTF.